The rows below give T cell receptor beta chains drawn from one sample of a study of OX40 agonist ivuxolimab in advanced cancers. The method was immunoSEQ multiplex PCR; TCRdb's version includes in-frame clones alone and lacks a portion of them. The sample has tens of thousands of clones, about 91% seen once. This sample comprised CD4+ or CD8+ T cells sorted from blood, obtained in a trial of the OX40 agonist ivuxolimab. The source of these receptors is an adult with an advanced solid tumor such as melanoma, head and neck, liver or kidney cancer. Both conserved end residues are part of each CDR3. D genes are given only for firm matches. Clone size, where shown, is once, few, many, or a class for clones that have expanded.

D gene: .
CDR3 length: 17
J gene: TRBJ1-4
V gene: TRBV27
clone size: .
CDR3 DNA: TGTGCCAGCAGTTCCGGTAGCTGGGTCGGCGTGGGTGAAAAACTGTTTTTT
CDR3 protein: CASSSGSWVGVGEKLFF

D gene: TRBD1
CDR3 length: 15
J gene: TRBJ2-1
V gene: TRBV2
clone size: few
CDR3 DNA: TGTGCCAGCAGTATCCCGGGACAGGGAGGGAATGAGCAGTTCTTC
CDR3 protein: CASSIPGQGGNEQFF

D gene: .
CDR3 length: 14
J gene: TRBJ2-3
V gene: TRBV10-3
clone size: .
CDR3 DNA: TGTGCCATCAGTGAGTCTTTCGGGGCAGATACGCAGTATTTT
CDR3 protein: CAISESFGADTQYF

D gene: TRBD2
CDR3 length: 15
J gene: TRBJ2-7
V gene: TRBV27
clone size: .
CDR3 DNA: TGTGCCAGCGGGCTAGCGGGAGGTTTCACCTACGAGCAGTACTTC
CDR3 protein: CASGLAGGFTYEQYF

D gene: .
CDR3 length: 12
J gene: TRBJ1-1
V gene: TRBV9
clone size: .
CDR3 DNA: TGTGCCAGCAGCGCAAACGGGGCTGAAGCTTTCTTT
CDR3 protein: CASSANGAEAFF

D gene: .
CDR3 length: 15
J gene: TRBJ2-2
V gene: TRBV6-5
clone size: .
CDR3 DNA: TGTGCCAGCAGTTTGAACGGTTGGGGCACCGGGGAGCTGTTTTTT
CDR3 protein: CASSLNGWGTGELFF

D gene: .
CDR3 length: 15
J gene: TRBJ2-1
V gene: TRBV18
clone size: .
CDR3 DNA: TGTGCCAGCTCACCACCTGAGAGGCCCAACAATGAGCAGTTCTTC
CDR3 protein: CASSPPERPNNEQFF

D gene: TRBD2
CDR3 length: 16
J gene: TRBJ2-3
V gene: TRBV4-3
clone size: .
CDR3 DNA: TGCGCCAGCAGCCAAGATCCAGCGGGAGCCCCAGATACGCAGTATTTT
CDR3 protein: CASSQDPAGAPDTQYF

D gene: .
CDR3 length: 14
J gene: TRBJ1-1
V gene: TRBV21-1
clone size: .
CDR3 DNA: TGTGCCAGCAGCAAGAGACGGAAGAACACTGAAGCTTTCTTT
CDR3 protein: CASSKRRKNTEAFF

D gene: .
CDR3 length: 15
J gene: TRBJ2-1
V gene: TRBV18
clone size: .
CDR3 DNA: TGTGCCAGCTCACCCAGCGGTCCCTCCTACAATGAGCAGTTCTTC
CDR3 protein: CASSPSGPSYNEQFF

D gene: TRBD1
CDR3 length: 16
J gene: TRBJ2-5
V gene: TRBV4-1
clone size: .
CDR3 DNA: TGCGCCAGCAGCCTAGTCGGGACAGCTGGGCAAGAGACCCAGTACTTC
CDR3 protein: CASSLVGTAGQETQYF

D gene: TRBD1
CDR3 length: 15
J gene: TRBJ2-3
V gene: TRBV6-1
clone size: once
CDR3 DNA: TGTGCCACCTCCAGGGGGTCCACTAGCACAGATACGCAGTATTTT
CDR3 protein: CATSRGSTSTDTQYF

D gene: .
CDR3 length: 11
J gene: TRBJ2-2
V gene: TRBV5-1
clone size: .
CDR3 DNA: TGCGCCAGCAGCTTGAGCGGGGAGCTGTTTTTT
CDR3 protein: CASSLSGELFF

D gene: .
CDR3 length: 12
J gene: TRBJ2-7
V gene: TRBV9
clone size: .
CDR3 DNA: TGTGCCAGCAGCGGTGAGTCCTACGAGCAGTACTTC
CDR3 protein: CASSGESYEQYF

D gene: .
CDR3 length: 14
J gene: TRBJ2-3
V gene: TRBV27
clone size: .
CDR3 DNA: TGTGCCAGCAGTTCGGGGACCCCATCCAATACGCAGTATTTT
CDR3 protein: CASSSGTPSNTQYF

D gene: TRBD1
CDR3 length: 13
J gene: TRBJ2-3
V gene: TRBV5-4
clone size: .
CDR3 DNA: TGTGCCAGCAGCTCGGGGGGACAGGGGTCGCAGTATTTT
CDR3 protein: CASSSGGQGSQYF

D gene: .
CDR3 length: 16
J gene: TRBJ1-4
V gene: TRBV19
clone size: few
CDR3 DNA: TGTGCCAGTAGTATCCTTCTAGACCCAGCGCATGAAAAACTGTTTTTT
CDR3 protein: CASSILLDPAHEKLFF

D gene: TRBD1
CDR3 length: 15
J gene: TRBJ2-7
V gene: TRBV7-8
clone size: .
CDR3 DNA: TGTGCCAGCAGCAGGGGACAGAGCCTACCCCACGAGCAGTACTTC
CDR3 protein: CASSRGQSLPHEQYF

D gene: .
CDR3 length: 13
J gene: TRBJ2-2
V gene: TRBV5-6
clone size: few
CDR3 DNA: TGTGCCAGCAGCTTGTTGAACACCGGGGAGCTGTTTTTT
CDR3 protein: CASSLLNTGELFF

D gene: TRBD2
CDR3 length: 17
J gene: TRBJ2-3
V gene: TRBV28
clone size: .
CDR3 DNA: TGTGCCAGCAGTCCCTCTCCGCGCGGGAGACTCGCAGATACGCAGTATTTT
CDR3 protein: CASSPSPRGRLADTQYF

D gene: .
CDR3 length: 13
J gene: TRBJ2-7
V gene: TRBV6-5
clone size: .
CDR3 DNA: TGTGCCAGCAGTGACGTTCCAGGGAGCGAGCAGTACTTC
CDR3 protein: CASSDVPGSEQYF

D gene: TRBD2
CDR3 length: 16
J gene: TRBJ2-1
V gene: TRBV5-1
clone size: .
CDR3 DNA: TGCGCCAGCAGCTTGGACGGGGCTAGCGGATACAATGAGCAGTTCTTC
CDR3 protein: CASSLDGASGYNEQFF

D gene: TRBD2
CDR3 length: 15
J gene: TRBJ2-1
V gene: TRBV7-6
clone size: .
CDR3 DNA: TGTGCCAGCAGCTTTAGCGGGAGTAGGTACAATGAGCAGTTCTTC
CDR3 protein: CASSFSGSRYNEQFF

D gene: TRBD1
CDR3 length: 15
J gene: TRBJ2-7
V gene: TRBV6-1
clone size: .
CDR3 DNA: TGTGCCAGCAGTGAAGACCGGGACAGGGGATCCGAGCAGTACTTC
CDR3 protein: CASSEDRDRGSEQYF

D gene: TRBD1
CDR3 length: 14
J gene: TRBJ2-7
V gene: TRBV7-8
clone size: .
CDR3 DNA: TGTGCCAGCAGCCCGGGACAGGGTTTAGGGGAGCAGTACTTC
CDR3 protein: CASSPGQGLGEQYF

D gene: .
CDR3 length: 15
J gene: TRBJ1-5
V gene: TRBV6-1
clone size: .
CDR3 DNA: TGTGCCAGCAGTCCCGGGACGAGGAGCAATCAGCCCCAGCATTTT
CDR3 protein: CASSPGTRSNQPQHF

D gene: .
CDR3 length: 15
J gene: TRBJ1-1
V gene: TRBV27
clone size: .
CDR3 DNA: TGTGCCAGCAGTTTATACTCCAGGTTTAACACTGAAGCTTTCTTT
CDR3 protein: CASSLYSRFNTEAFF

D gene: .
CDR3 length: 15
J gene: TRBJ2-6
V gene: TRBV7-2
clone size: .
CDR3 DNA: TGTGCCAGCAGGTGGGGGGCCTCTGGGGCCAACGTCCTGACTTTC
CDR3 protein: CASRWGASGANVLTF

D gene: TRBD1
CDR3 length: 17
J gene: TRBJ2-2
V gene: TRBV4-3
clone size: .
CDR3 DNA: TGCGCCAGCAGCGCGACCCACAGGGGGGATCTGACCGGGGAGCTGTTTTTT
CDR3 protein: CASSATHRGDLTGELFF

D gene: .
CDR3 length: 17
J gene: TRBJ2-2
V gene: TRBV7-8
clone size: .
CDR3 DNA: TGTGCCATCCCTCTCCTCTCTCGGGGGACAAATACCGGGGAGCTGTTTTTT
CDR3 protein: CAIPLLSRGTNTGELFF

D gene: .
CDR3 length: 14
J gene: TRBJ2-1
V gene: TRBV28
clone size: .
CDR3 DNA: TGTGCCAGCAGCTACCCGGAGGGGGCGAGTGAGCAGTTCTTC
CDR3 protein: CASSYPEGASEQFF

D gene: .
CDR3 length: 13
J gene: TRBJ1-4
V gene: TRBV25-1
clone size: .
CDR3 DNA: TGTGCCAGCAGTGAATTCATGAGGGAAAAACTGTTTTTT
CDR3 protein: CASSEFMREKLFF

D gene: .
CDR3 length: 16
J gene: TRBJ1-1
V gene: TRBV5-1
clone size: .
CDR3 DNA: TGCGCCAGCAGCTTTCCCGAGTATGGGGCGAACACTGAAGCTTTCTTT
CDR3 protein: CASSFPEYGANTEAFF

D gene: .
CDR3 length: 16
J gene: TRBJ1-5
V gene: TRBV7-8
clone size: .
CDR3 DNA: TGTGCCAGCAGTAAGAACCAGGGCCCGAGCAATCAGCCCCAGCATTTT
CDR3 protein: CASSKNQGPSNQPQHF

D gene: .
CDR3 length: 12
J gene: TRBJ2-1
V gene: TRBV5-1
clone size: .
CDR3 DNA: TGCGCCAGCAGCTTGGACTACAATGAGCAGTTCTTC
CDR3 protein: CASSLDYNEQFF

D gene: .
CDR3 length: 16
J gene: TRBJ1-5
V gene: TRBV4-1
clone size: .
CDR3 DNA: TGCGCCAGCAGCCAAGATGTCCGATATAGCAATCAGCCCCAGCATTTT
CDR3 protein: CASSQDVRYSNQPQHF

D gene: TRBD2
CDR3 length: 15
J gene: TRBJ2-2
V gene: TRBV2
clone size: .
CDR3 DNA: TGTGCCAGCAGGGAACTAGCGGGAGTGACCGGGGAGCTGTTTTTT
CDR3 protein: CASRELAGVTGELFF

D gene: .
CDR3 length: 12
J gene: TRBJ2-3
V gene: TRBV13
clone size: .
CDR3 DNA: TGTGCCAGCAGCCCGGTGGACGATACGCAGTATTTT
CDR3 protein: CASSPVDDTQYF